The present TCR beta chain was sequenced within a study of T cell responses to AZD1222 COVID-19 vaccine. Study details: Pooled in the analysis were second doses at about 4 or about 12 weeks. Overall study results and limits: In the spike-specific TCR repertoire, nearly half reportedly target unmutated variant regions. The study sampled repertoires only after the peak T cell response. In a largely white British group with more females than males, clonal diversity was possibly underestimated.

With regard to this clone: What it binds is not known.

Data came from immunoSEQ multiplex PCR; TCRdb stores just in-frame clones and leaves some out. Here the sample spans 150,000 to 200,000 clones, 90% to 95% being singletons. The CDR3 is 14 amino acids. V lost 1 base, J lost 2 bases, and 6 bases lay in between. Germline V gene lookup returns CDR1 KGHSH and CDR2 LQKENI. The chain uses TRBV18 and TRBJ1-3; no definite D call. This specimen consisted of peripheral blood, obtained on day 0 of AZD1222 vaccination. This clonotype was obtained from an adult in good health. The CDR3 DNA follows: TGTGCCAGCTCACCACAAGAAGCTGGAAACACCATATATTTT. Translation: CASSPQEAGNTIYF.